A selection of T cell receptor beta chains follows, all from one sample in a study of graft-versus-host responses after intestinal transplantation. Measured with immunoSEQ multiplex PCR; TCRdb has only the in-frame clones, and not every one. Of approximately 80,000 clones listed, approximately 88% are singletons. No antigen has been identified for these receptors. The source was unstimulated CD4+ T cells sorted from spleen or lymph node cells, collected before intestinal transplant. Receptors were obtained from a human donor who received an intestinal transplant. CDR3s include the opening cysteine and the closing phenylalanine or tryptophan. D genes are given only for firm matches. The size entry is marked missing in some rows and otherwise reads once, few, many or a size class.

clone_size j_call cdr3_length d_call v_call cdr3_aa cdr3_nt
once TRBJ2-7 19 TRBD1 TRBV11-2 CASSLSLTAPGQGVYEQYF TGTGCCAGCAGCTTATCTTTGACCGCACCGGGACAGGGTGTATACGAGCAGTACTTC
. TRBJ1-3 16 . TRBV4-1 CASSQEGAGLGHTIYF TGCGCCAGCAGCCAAGAAGGGGCAGGGTTGGGCCACACCATATATTTT
. TRBJ2-1 15 . TRBV6-1 CASSAPGAPYNEQFF TGTGCCAGCAGCGCCCCAGGGGCCCCCTACAATGAGCAGTTCTTC
. TRBJ2-1 11 . TRBV20-1 CSASGYNEQFF TGCAGTGCTAGCGGCTACAATGAGCAGTTCTTC
. TRBJ1-3 14 TRBD1 TRBV6-1 CASTKTGIGNTIYF TGTGCCAGCACCAAGACAGGGATAGGAAACACCATATATTTT
. TRBJ1-2 13 . TRBV5-4 CASSLRGAGGYTF TGTGCCAGCAGCTTGCGGGGGGCAGGGGGCTACACCTTC
. TRBJ2-5 14 TRBD2 TRBV2 CASTSGGRQETQYF TGTGCCAGCACTAGCGGGGGCCGCCAAGAGACCCAGTACTTC
. TRBJ1-2 12 . TRBV5-4 CASTEGNYGYTF TGTGCCAGCACCGAGGGTAACTATGGCTACACCTTC
once TRBJ2-6 14 . TRBV18 CASSPLSGANVLTF TGTGCCAGCTCACCCCTTAGTGGGGCCAACGTCCTGACTTTC
. TRBJ1-5 15 . TRBV18 CASSRGQGPNQPQHF TGTGCCAGCTCACGGGGTCAGGGCCCCAATCAGCCCCAGCATTTT
. TRBJ2-3 14 TRBD2 TRBV5-1 CASSPHYSGGMQYF TGCGCCAGCAGCCCGCATTATAGCGGGGGGATGCAGTATTTT
. TRBJ2-5 14 . TRBV5-1 CASSLAAVQETQYF TGCGCCAGCAGCTTGGCCGCGGTCCAAGAGACCCAGTACTTC
. TRBJ1-2 12 . TRBV2 CASSPWPYGYTF TGTGCCAGCAGCCCTTGGCCCTATGGCTACACCTTC
few TRBJ1-2 12 . TRBV6-6 CATSEPSSGYTF TGTGCCACCTCCGAGCCCTCGAGCGGCTACACCTTC
. TRBJ1-2 14 TRBD1 TRBV5-1 CASSRDRGNYGYTF TGCGCCAGCAGCAGGGACAGGGGGAACTATGGCTACACCTTC
. TRBJ2-3 16 TRBD2 TRBV9 CASSVLGGVSTDTQYF TGTGCCAGCAGCGTACTGGGGGGGGTAAGCACAGATACGCAGTATTTT
. TRBJ1-6 14 . TRBV4-2 CASSQTYYNSPLHF TGTGCCAGCAGCCAAACATATTATAATTCACCCCTCCACTTT
. TRBJ1-1 14 . TRBV29-1 CSARGLQMNTEAFF TGCAGCGCCAGGGGCTTACAAATGAACACTGAAGCTTTCTTT
. TRBJ1-2 15 . TRBV18 CASSPLWGPNYGYTF TGTGCCAGCTCACCTCTTTGGGGGCCCAACTATGGCTACACCTTC
few TRBJ1-2 15 TRBD1 TRBV28 CASRGTGKANYGYTF TGTGCCAGCAGGGGGACAGGGAAGGCTAACTATGGCTACACCTTC
. TRBJ1-3 21 TRBD1 TRBV29-1 CSVEALRGGTGGYRAGNTIYF TGCAGCGTTGAAGCCCTAAGGGGCGGGACAGGGGGATACCGGGCTGGAAACACCATATATTTT
. TRBJ1-5 15 . TRBV7-2 CASTKRIGPDSAQHF TGTGCCAGCACCAAGCGTATCGGCCCCGATTCAGCCCAGCATTTT
few TRBJ2-5 14 . TRBV5-8 CASSLEGGRETQYF TGTGCCAGCAGCTTGGAAGGGGGAAGGGAGACCCAGTACTTC
. TRBJ1-1 11 . TRBV19 CASSGQIEAFF TGTGCCAGTAGTGGGCAGATTGAAGCTTTCTTT
. TRBJ2-2 17 . TRBV27 CASTYSTAAGGTGELFF TGTGCCAGCACCTACTCAACGGCCGCGGGCGGGACCGGGGAGCTGTTTTTT
. TRBJ2-5 11 . TRBV5-1 CASSSQETQYF TGCGCCAGCAGCTCACAAGAGACCCAGTACTTC
. TRBJ1-1 14 . TRBV4-1 CASRGVRENTEAFF TGCGCCAGCCGGGGGGTCAGGGAGAACACTGAAGCTTTCTTT
few TRBJ2-7 11 . TRBV28 CASSLGDKGYF TGTGCCAGCAGTTTAGGGGACAAAGGTTACTTC
. TRBJ1-4 16 TRBD1 TRBV7-9 CASSLGRQGRTEKLFF TGTGCCAGCAGCTTAGGCCGACAGGGTCGGACTGAAAAACTGTTTTTT
. TRBJ1-3 14 . TRBV4-1 CASSQVQGLYSIYF TGCGCCAGCAGCCAAGTCCAGGGCCTATACTCCATATATTTT
. TRBJ2-2 18 TRBD1 TRBV5-4 CASSLPGTGQANTGELFF TGTGCCAGCAGCTTGCCCGGGACAGGGCAGGCGAACACCGGGGAGCTGTTTTTT
. TRBJ2-7 14 TRBD1 TRBV6-1 CASRGGQGNYEQYF TGTGCCAGCAGGGGGGGACAGGGGAACTACGAGCAGTACTTC
. TRBJ2-1 13 TRBD1 TRBV2 CASYRDRPNEQFF TGTGCCTCCTACCGGGACAGACCAAATGAGCAGTTCTTC
. TRBJ2-2 14 . TRBV2 CASSEDRDIGELFF TGTGCCAGCAGTGAAGACAGGGATATCGGGGAGCTGTTTTTT
. TRBJ2-7 16 . TRBV27 CASSLRTRAHVYEQYF TGTGCCAGCAGTCTGAGGACGCGGGCCCACGTTTACGAGCAGTACTTC
. TRBJ1-1 13 TRBD1 TRBV5-1 CASSTGQASEAFF TGCGCCAGCAGCACGGGACAGGCCTCTGAAGCTTTCTTT